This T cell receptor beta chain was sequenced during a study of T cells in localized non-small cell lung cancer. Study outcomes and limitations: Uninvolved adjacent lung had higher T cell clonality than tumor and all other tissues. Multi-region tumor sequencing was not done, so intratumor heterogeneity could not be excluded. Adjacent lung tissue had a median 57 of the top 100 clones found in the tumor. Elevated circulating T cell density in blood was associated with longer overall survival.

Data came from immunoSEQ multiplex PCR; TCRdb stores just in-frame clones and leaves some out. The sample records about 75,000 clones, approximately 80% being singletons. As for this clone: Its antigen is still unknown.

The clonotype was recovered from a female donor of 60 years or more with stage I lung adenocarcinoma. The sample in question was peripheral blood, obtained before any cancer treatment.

This CDR3 reads CASSVVQGGRDTEAFF. CDR3 DNA: TGTGCCAGCAGCGTAGTTCAAGGGGGCCGGGACACTGAAGCTTTCTTT. This sequence joins TRBV9 and TRBJ1-1, with 7 bases aligning to TRBD1. The germline gives CDR1 SGDLS, CDR2 YYNGEE. Losses at the gene ends were 0 bases for V and 3 bases for J; bases not matched to a gene: 8. This CDR3 has 16 amino acids.